This TCR beta chain was sequenced in a study of shared clonotypes between healthy human individuals. In its sample, this clone was seen once. The sample has other DNA sequences that encode this CDR3 too. CD45RO-negative cells were positively selected for CCR7, leaving out terminally differentiated effector memory CD45RA+ cells. The CDR3 covers 13 residues. CDR1 and CDR2 (germline): SEHNR, FQNEAQ (reference sequence). V lost 6 bases and J lost 3; bases outside the gene matches: 5. Replicate PCRs from sorted subsets contained roughly 190 ng DNA, which is around 30,000 T cell genomes. TCRdb's table, derived via immunoSEQ multiplex PCR, lists solely in-frame clones and lacks some. The repertoire holds more than 600,000 clones, with about 90% as singletons.

The receptor comes from a man aged 25-45 years in good health. This chain connects TRBV7-9 to TRBJ2-7, with TRBD1 matching 7 bases. Sequences were obtained from naive CD8+ T cells sorted from blood. The CDR3 sequence is CASSSGDSYEQYF. DNA of the CDR3: TGTGCCAGCAGTTCAGGGGACAGCTACGAGCAGTACTTC.